The entry below describes one T cell receptor beta chain. It lacks a known antigen. No much larger clone exists at a distance of one base, and base qualities are not known. In Seattle, one collaborating source enrolled patients while the infection was active and tracked those patients longitudinally over the course of disease. Collaborating institutions collected whole blood in K2EDTA tubes following their own protocols. For TCRbeta analysis, collaborators shipped samples as frozen whole blood, isolated PBMCs, or DNA extracted from either of those sample types. CDR1 and CDR2 are read off the germline V gene as MDHEN and SYDVKM. V and J are truncated by 6 bases and 5 bases respectively, leaving an intervening sequence of 14 bases. The cysteine opens and the phenylalanine closes a CDR3 of 14 amino acids. Just CDR3 DNA is preserved here, 42 bases in frame from base 1. The immunoSEQ Assay, a bias-controlled multiplex PCR, was used to amplify TCRbeta CDR3 regions from genomic DNA. The source study handled its data this way. The number of nucleated cells in each sample was estimated by amplification of reference gene primers within the assay. To quantify the absolute abundance of each unique TCRbeta CDR3 rearrangement, sequence reads were collapsed and filtered. For each sample, productive Simpson clonality was calculated as the square root of Simpson's diversity index over productive rearrangements. The clones in this table, taken by TCRdb from immuneACCESS, are in-frame only. Not every clone is retained; where verified, under half of the shortfall comes from an unresolved V gene, and the cause of the rest is unknown. The V and J calls and clone size are taken from that table; D and trimming were inferred from the DNA. This sample holds hundreds of thousands of clones; 85% to 90% were observed only once. The ten most abundant clones make up 7.3% of the sample.

This record belongs to a study of blood T cell repertoires in COVID-19 (dated by TCRdb to about 2020). Describing the broader study: Samples covering the acute and convalescent phases of COVID-19 were provided by collaborators in the United States, Italy and Spain. Nearly every sample came with metadata listing a de-identified subject ID, COVID-19 status, age in years and sex. A freely available public database, intended as a resource for researchers studying the immune response to SARS-CoV-2, is where the repertoires were released. The samples were drawn from the first 160 participants of the ongoing ImmuneRACE study and from some 1,300 subjects provided by 6 global collaborators. The material from the prospective study consisted of cDNA or gDNA derived from T cells, B-cell-depleted T cells, or PBMCs. Where HLA class I and class II types were available, the types were taken from metadata supplied by the sample provider, not from assay-based typing. Deeply sampled blood TCRbeta repertoires from subjects exposed to, actively infected with, or recovered from COVID-19 were included in the dataset.

What the work shows at the level of the full study, not this receptor alone: Clinical and demographic metadata were provided uncurated, with the amount varying by source and participant.

Recombination connected TRBV28 to TRBJ2-1, and possibly TRBD1, on 6 matching bases. Specimen: peripheral blood. This receptor was taken from a woman in her 70s with COVID-19, enrolled during active disease. Read as DNA, the sequence is TGTGCCAGCAGCCCCGTACAGGGAAACAATGAGCAGTTCTTC. It is translated as CASSPVQGNNEQFF.